This T cell receptor (beta chain) was found in a study of shared clonotypes between healthy human individuals. Many counts were recorded for this clone. Data came from immunoSEQ multiplex PCR; TCRdb stores just in-frame clones and leaves some out. The sample holds more than 550,000 clones; roughly 87% are singletons and the top ten take 34%. Germline V lookup: CDR1 MGHRA, CDR2 YSYEKL. The CDR3 loop spans 14 amino acids. V lost 1 base to trimming and J lost 7 bases; unmatched junction nucleotides: 1. All the donors were Caucasian adults who lived in Nashville, Tennessee. This chain joins TRBV4-1 and TRBJ1-6, with 7 bases identical to TRBD1. Input material: memory CD8+ T cells from PBMCs. Subset: CD45RO+ cells pooled with CCR7-negative TemRA cells. This clonotype was obtained from a man younger than 35 in good health. Some clones in this sample may be carry-over from other donors' samples. The CDR3 DNA is TGCGCCAGCAGCCAAGTACAGGGGAATTCACCCCTCCACTTT. This gives the protein CASSQVQGNSPLHF.